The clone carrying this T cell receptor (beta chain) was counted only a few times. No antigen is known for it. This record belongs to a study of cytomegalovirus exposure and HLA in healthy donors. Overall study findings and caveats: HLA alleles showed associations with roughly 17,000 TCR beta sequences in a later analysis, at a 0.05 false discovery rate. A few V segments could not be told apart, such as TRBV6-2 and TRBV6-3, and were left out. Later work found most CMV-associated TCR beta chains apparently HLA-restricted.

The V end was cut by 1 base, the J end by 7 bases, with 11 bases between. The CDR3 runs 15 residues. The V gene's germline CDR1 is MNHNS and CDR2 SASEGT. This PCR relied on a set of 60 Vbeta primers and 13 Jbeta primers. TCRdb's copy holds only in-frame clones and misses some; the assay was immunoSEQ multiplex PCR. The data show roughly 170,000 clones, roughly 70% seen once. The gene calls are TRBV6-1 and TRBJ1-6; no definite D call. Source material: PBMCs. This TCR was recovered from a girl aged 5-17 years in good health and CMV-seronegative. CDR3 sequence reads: CASSEEAGTNSPLHF. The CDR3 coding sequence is TGTGCCAGCAGTGAAGAGGCAGGTACGAATTCACCCCTCCACTTT.